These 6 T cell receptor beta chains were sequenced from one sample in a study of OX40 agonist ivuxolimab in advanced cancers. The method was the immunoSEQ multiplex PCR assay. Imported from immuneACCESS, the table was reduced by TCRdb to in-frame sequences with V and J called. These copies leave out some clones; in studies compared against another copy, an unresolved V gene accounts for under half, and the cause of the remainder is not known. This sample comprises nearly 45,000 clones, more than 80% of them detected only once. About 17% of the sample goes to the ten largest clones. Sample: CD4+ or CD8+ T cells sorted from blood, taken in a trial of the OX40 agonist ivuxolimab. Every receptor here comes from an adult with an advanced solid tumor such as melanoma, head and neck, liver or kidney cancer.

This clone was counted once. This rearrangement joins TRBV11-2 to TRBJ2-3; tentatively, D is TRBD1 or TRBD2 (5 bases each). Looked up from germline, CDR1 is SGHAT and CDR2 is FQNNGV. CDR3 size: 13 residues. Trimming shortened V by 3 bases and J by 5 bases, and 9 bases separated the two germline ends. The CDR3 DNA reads TGTGCCAGCAGCTTTGGGGGTAGAGATACGCAGTATTTT. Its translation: CASSFGGRDTQYF.

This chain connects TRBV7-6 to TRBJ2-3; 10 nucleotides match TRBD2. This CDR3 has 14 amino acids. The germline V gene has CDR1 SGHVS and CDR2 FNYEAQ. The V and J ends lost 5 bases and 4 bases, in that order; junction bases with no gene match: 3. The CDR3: CASSGSGRADTQYF. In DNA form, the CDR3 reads TGTGCCAGCAGCGGCAGCGGGAGGGCAGATACGCAGTATTTT.

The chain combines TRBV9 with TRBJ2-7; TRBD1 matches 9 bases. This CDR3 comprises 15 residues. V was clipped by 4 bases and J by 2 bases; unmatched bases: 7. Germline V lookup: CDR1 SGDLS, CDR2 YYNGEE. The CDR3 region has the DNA TGTGCCAGCAGCCGGGACAGGGCAAATACCTACGAGCAGTACTTC. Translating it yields CASSRDRANTYEQYF.

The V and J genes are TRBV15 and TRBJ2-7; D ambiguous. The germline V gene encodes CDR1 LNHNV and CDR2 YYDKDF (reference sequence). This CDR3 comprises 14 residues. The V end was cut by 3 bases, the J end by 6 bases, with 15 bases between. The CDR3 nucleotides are TGTGCCACCAGCAGCAGGCCCAAAAAGAGCGAGCAGTACTTC. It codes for CATSSRPKKSEQYF. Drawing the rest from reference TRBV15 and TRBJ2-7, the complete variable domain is DAMVIQNPRYQVTQFGKPVTLSCSQTLNHNVMYWYQQKSSQAPKLLFHYYDKDFNNEADTPDNFQSRRPNTSFCFLDIRSPGLGDTAMYLCATSSRPKKSEQYFGPGTRLTVT.

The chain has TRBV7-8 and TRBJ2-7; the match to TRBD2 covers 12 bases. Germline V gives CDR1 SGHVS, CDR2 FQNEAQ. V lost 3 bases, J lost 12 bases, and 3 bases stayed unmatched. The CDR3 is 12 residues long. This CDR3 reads CASSLTSGSLYF. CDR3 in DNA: TGTGCCAGCAGCTTGACTAGCGGGAGTCTGTACTTC.

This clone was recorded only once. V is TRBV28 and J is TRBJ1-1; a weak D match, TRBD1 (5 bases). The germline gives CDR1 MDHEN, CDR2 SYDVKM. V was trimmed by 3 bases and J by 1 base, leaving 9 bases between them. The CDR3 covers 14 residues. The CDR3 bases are TGTGCCAGCAGTTTGGGACGCTCGAACACTGAAGCTTTCTTT. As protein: CASSLGRSNTEAFF.